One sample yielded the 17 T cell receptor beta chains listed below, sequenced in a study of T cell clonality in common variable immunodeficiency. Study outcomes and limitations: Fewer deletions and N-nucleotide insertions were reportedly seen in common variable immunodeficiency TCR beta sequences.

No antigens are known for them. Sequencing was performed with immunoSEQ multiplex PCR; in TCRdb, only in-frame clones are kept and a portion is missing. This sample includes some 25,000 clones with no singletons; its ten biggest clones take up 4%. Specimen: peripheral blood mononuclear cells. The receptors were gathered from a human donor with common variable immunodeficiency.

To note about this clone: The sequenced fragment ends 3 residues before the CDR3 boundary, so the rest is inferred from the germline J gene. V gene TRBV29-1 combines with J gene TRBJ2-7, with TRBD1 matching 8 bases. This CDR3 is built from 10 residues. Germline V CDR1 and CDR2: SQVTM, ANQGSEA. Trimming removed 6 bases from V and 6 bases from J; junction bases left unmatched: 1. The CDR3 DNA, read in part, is TGCAGCGTCGGGACAGGCGAG. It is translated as CSVGTGE. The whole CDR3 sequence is CSVGTGEQYF.

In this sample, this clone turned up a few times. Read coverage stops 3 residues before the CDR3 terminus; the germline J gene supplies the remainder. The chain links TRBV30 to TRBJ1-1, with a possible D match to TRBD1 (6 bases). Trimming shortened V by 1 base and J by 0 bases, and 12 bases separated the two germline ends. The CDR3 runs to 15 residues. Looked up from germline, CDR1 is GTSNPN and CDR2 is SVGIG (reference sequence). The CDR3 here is CAWSGDIRMNTEAFF. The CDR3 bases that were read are TGTGCCTGGAGTGGGGACATACGGATGAACACTGAA.

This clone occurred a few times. Incomplete CDR3 DNA: TGTGCCAGCAGCCGACAGGACAGGGCGAGGACC. Its protein is CASSRQDRART. The CDR3 in full is CASSRQDRARTQYF. The chain combines TRBV7-9 with TRBJ2-5; 8 positions agree with TRBD1. Read sequence stops 3 residues before the CDR3 end, and the germline J gene provides the missing end. Germline V gene data show CDR1 as SEHNR and CDR2 as FQNEAQ (reference sequence). V dropped 5 bases and J dropped 7; count of bases not matched to a gene: 9. This CDR3 is built from 14 residues.

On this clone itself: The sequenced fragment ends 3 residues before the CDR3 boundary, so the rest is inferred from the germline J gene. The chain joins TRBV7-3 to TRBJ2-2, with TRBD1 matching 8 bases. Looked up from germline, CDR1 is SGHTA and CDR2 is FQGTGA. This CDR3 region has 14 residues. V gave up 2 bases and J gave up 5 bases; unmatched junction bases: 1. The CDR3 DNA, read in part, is TGTGCCAGCAGCTTACAGGGGGCGACCGGGGAG. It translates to CASSLQGATGE. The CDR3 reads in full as CASSLQGATGELFF.

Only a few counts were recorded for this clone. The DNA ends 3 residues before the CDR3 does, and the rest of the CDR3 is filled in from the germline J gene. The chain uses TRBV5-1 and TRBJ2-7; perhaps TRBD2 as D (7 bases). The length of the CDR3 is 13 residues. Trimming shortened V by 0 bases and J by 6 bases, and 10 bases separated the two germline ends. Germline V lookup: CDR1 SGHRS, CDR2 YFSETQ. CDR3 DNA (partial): TGCGCCAGCAGCTTGGGCGCGGGGGCCGAG. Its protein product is CASSLGAGAE. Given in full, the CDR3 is CASSLGAGAEQYF.

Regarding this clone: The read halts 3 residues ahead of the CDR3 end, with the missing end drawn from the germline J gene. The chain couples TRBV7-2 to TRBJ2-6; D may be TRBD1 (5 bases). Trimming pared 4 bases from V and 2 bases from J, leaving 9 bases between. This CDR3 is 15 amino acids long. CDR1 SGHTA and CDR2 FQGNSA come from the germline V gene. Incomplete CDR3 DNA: TGTGCCAGCAGCTCCCAGGGTACTGGGGCCAACGTC. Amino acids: CASSSQGTGANV. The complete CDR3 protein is CASSSQGTGANVLTF.

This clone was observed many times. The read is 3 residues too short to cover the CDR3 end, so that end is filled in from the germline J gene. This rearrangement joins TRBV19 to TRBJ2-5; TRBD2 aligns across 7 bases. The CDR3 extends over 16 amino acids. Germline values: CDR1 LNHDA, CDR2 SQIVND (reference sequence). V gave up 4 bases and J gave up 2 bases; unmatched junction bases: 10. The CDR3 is CASSKPPLGGQETQYF. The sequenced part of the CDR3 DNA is TGTGCCAGTAGTAAACCCCCACTGGGGGGGCAAGAGACC.

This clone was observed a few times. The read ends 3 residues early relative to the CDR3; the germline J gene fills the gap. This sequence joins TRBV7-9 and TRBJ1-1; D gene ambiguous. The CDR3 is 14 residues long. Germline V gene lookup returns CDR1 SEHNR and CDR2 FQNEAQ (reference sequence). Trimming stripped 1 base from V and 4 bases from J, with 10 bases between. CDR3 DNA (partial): TGTGCCAGCAGCTTAGTTGGTGGCAGCACTGAA. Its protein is CASSLVGGSTE. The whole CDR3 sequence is CASSLVGGSTEAFF.

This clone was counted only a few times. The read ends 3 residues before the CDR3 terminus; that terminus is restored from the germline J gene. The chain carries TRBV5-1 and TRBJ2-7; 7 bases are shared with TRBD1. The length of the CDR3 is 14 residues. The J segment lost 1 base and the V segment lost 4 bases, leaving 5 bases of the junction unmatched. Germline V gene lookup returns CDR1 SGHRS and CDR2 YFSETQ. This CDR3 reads CASSPPTGSYEQYF. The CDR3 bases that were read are TGCGCCAGCAGCCCCCCGACAGGGTCCTACGAG.

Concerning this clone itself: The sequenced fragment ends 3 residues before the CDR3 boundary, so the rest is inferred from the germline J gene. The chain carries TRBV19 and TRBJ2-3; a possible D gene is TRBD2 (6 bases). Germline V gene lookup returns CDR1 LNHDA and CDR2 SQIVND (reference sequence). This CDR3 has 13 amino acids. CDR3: CASSIRSGTSQYF. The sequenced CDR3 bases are TGTGCCAGTAGTATAAGGTCGGGGACTTCG.

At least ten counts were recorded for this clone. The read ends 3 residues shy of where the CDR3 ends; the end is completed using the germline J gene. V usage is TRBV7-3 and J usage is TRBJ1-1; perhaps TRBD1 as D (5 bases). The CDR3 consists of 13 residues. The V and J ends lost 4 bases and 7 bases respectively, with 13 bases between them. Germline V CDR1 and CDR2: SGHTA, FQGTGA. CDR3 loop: CASSSDPGLEAFF. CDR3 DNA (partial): TGTGCCAGCAGCTCCGACCCGGGACTTGAA. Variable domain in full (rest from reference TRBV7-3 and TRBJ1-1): GAGVSQTPSNKVTEKGKYVELRCDPISGHTALYWYRQSLGQGPEFLIYFQGTGAADDSGLPNDRFFAVRPEGSVSTLKIQRTERGDSAVYLCASSSDPGLEAFFGQGTRLTVV.

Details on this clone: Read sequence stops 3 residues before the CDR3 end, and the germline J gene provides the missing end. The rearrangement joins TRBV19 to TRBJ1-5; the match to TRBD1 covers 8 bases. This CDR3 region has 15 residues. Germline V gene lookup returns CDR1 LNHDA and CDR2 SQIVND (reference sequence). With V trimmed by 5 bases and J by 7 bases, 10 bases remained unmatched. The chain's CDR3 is CASSYTRQGKQPQHF. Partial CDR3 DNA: TGTGCCAGTAGTTACACTAGACAGGGGAAGCAGCCC. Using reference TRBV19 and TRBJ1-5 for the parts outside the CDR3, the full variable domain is DGGITQSPKYLFRKEGQNVTLSCEQNLNHDAMYWYRQDPGQGLRLIYYSQIVNDFQKGDIAEGYSVSREKKESFPLTVTSAQKNPTAFYLCASSYTRQGKQPQHFGDGTRLSIL.

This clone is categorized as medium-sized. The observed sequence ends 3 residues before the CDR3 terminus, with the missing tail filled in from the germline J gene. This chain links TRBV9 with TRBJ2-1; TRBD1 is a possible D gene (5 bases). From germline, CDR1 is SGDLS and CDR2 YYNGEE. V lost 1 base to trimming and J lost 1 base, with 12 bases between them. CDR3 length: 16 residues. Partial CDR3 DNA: TGTGCCAGCAGCGTATGGCAGGGCCCTTCCTACAATGAG. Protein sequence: CASSVWQGPSYNE. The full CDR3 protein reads CASSVWQGPSYNEQFF.

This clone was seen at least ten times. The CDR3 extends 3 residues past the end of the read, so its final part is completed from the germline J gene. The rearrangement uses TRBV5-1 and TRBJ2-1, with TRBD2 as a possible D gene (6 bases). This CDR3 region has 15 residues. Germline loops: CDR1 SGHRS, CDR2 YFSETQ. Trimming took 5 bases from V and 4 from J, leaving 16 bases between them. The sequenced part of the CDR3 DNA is TGCGCCAGCAGACCGGACACTGGACTATACAATGAG. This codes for CASRPDTGLYNE. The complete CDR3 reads CASRPDTGLYNEQFF.

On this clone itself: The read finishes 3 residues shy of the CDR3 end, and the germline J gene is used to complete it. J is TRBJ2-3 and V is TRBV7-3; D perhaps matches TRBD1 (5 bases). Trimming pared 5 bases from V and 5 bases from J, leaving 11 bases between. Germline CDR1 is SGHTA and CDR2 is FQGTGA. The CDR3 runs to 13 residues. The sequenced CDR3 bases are TGTGCCAGCAGCACGACAGTCCTAGATACG. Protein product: CASSTTVLDT. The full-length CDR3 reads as CASSTTVLDTQYF.

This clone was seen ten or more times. The CDR3 protein is CSARDFSNQPQHF. The covered CDR3 bases are TGCAGTGCCCGGGACTTTTCCAATCAGCCC. The rearrangement links TRBV20-1 to TRBJ1-5, with D perhaps TRBD1 (5 bases). The CDR3 end falls 3 residues outside the read, so it is completed with the germline J gene. V was cut by 6 bases and J by 3 bases, with 12 bases left in between. CDR3 size: 13 residues. Per the germline V gene, CDR1 is DFQATT and CDR2 is SNEGSKA (reference sequence).

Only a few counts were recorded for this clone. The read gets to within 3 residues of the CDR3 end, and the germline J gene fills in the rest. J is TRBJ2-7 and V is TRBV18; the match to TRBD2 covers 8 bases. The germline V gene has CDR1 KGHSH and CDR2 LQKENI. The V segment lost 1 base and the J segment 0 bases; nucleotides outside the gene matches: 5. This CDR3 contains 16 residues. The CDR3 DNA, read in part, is TGTGCCAGCTCACCACTGCGGGGGGCCTACTCCTACGAG. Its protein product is CASSPLRGAYSYE. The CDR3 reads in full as CASSPLRGAYSYEQYF.